Below, 27 T cell receptor beta chains from the same sample are listed, as sequenced in a study of shared clonotypes between healthy human individuals. The protocol was immunoSEQ multiplex PCR, while the TCRdb copy is restricted to in-frame clones and leaves out a portion. The sample shows about 580,000 clones, roughly 98% of them seen only once. Selected positively for CCR7 and CD45RO-negative, naive CD8 cells excluded terminally differentiated effector memory CD45RA+ cells. Sequenced input: naive CD8+ T cells sorted from blood. Receptors originate from a man under 40 in good health.

This chain uses TRBV2 with TRBJ1-1; unclear D gene. The ends were cut back, 0 bases at V and 3 bases at J, with 14 bases in the middle. Germline CDR1 SNHLY, CDR2 FYNNEI. The CDR3 spans 16 residues. DNA of the CDR3: TGTGCCAGCAGTGAAGCTCGTTTGGGCGGGGACACTGAAGCTTTCTTT. Encoded protein: CASSEARLGGDTEAFF.

This chain uses TRBV5-8 with TRBJ2-2; D is uncertain. The CDR3 contains 15 residues. Germline CDR1 is SGHTS and CDR2 is YDEGEE. V was pared by 3 bases and J by 4 bases, with 13 bases between. The CDR3 nucleotides are TGTGCCAGCAGCTCAGTTGTTCGAGCCACCGGGGAGCTGTTTTTT. This gives the protein CASSSVVRATGELFF.

This chain links TRBV9 with TRBJ1-1; weak D call: TRBD1 (5 bases). Germline V lookup: CDR1 SGDLS, CDR2 YYNGEE. CDR3 size: 13 residues. With 3 bases removed from V and 5 bases from J, the gap between germline ends came to 11 bases. The CDR3 nucleotides read TGTGCCAGCAGCGCCCAAGGGGTTACTGAAGCTTTCTTT. Its protein product is CASSAQGVTEAFF.

This rearrangement joins TRBV28 to TRBJ2-7; TRBD2 aligns across 10 bases. CDR1 and CDR2 from the germline V gene are MDHEN and SYDVKM. The CDR3 length is 15 residues. After removal of 6 bases from V and 0 bases from J, the junction contained 5 bases not matched to a gene. The CDR3 loop reads CASSLTSGLSYEQYF. In DNA form, the CDR3 reads TGTGCCAGCAGCCTGACTAGCGGGCTCTCCTACGAGCAGTACTTC.

Comments on this clone: Lacking the conserved final phenylalanine or tryptophan, this CDR3 likely reflects a read error. This rearrangement joins TRBV11-3 to TRBJ1-2, with a possible D match to TRBD1 (5 bases). Trimming removed 5 bases from V and 6 bases from J, with 10 bases in between. Germline V lookup: CDR1 SGHNT, CDR2 YENEEA. CDR3 length: 12 residues. The CDR3 spells CASSQDTDGYTS. DNA for the CDR3: TGTGCCAGCAGCCAGGACACGGATGGCTACACCTCC.

The chain carries TRBV29-1 and TRBJ2-2; TRBD1 is a possible D gene (6 bases). The germline V gene has CDR1 SQVTM and CDR2 ANQGSEA. V lost 5 bases and J lost 2, with 9 bases in between. CDR3 size: 13 residues. As DNA, the CDR3 is TGCAGCGTTCCCAGGGGCAACACCGGGGAGCTGTTTTTT. Translated: CSVPRGNTGELFF.

The rearrangement joins TRBV7-8 to TRBJ2-6, with a tentative D call TRBD1 (6 bases). This CDR3 region has 18 residues. Germline V gene sequence: CDR1 SGHVS, CDR2 FQNEAQ. V shed 5 bases and J shed 0 bases, with 17 bases lying between them. The CDR3 loop is CASSPRGGSFSGANVLTF. CDR3 DNA sequence: TGTGCCAGCAGCCCTCGTGGGGGCTCCTTCTCTGGGGCCAACGTCCTGACTTTC. Looking up the rest from reference TRBV7-8 and TRBJ2-6 gives the full variable domain: GAGVSQSPRYKVAKRGQDVALRCDPISGHVSLFWYQQALGQGPEFLTYFQNEAQLDKSGLPSDRFFAERPEGSVSTLKIQRTQQEDSAVYLCASSPRGGSFSGANVLTFGAGSRLTVL.

V usage is TRBV11-2 and J usage is TRBJ2-1, with D possibly matching TRBD2 (5 bases). Deletions cut 4 bases from V and 6 bases from J, with 13 bases between. CDR1 is SGHAT, CDR2 FQNNGV, per germline. CDR3 size: 14 residues. CDR3 DNA sequence: TGTGCCAGCAGCTATACGGGATATGGCAATGAGCAGTTCTTC. Its protein product is CASSYTGYGNEQFF. The whole variable domain, remainder taken from reference TRBV11-2 and TRBJ2-1, is EAGVAQSPRYKIIEKRQSVAFWCNPISGHATLYWYQQILGQGPKLLIQFQNNGVVDDSQLPKDRFSAERLKGVDSTLKIQPAKLEDSAVYLCASSYTGYGNEQFFGPGTRLTVL.

As DNA, the CDR3 is TGTGCCAGCAGCGACGGGTGGGGGTCCTACGAGCAGTACTTC. It yields the protein CASSDGWGSYEQYF. The chain combines TRBV9 with TRBJ2-7, with D tentatively TRBD1 or TRBD2 (5 bases each). The V and J ends lost 3 bases and 1 base respectively, with 11 bases between them. This CDR3 has 14 amino acids. CDR1 is SGDLS, CDR2 YYNGEE, per germline. Looking up the rest from reference TRBV9 and TRBJ2-7 gives the full variable domain: DSGVTQTPKHLITATGQRVTLRCSPRSGDLSVYWYQQSLDQGLQFLIQYYNGEERAKGNILERFSAQQFPDLHSELNLSSLELGDSALYFCASSDGWGSYEQYFGPGTRLTVT.

This chain links TRBV28 with TRBJ2-3, with 14 bases aligning to TRBD2. This CDR3 comprises 22 residues. CDR1 is MDHEN, CDR2 SYDVKM, per germline. The V gene end was trimmed by 2 bases and the J gene end by 0 bases; junction bases not matched to a gene: 16. The CDR3 DNA reads as TGTGCCAGCAGTTTAGCCCGCATAAAGGGACTAGCGGGGGACTCTAGCACAGATACGCAGTATTTT. It translates to CASSLARIKGLAGDSSTDTQYF.

The CDR3 here is CASSIILHTEAFF. As DNA, the CDR3 is TGTGCCAGCAGCATTATACTTCACACTGAAGCTTTCTTT. The genes are TRBV2 and TRBJ1-1; D call uncertain. CDR3 length: 13 amino acids. V gave up 6 bases and J gave up 3 bases, with 11 bases separating them. CDR1 SNHLY and CDR2 FYNNEI come from the germline V gene.

This sequence joins TRBV6-1 and TRBJ1-5, with D hard to call. Looked up from germline, CDR1 is MNHNS and CDR2 is SASEGT. The CDR3 consists of 15 residues. V was shortened by 9 bases and J by 0 bases, with 15 bases between the two germline ends. The CDR3 coding sequence is TGTGCCAGTAGTAGCGGGCTCTCTAGCAATCAGCCCCAGCATTTT. Translated: CASSSGLSSNQPQHF.

This clone was detected once. V usage is TRBV5-1 and J usage is TRBJ2-7; 10 positions match TRBD2. The CDR3 consists of 15 residues. Germline-derived CDR1 and CDR2 are SGHRS and YFSETQ. With V trimmed by 0 bases and J by 4 bases, 4 bases remained unmatched. The CDR3 reads CASSLGAGGPYEQYF. The CDR3 nucleotides are TGCGCCAGCAGCTTGGGAGCGGGAGGGCCTTACGAGCAGTACTTC.

The chain uses TRBV9 and TRBJ2-3, with 9 bases aligning to TRBD2. Trimming took 4 bases from V and 6 from J; bases not matched to a gene: 15. CDR3 length: 17 residues. The germline gives CDR1 SGDLS, CDR2 YYNGEE. CDR3 sequence: CASSTGILAGAGDTQYF. The CDR3, as DNA: TGTGCCAGCAGCACCGGGATCTTAGCGGGAGCGGGGGATACGCAGTATTTT. The variable domain in full, completed from reference TRBV9 and TRBJ2-3, reads DSGVTQTPKHLITATGQRVTLRCSPRSGDLSVYWYQQSLDQGLQFLIQYYNGEERAKGNILERFSAQQFPDLHSELNLSSLELGDSALYFCASSTGILAGAGDTQYFGPGTRLTVL.

V usage is TRBV5-1 and J usage is TRBJ2-1; 9 nucleotides line up with TRBD1. With V trimmed by 2 bases and J by 7 bases, 7 bases remained unmatched. The germline CDR1 and CDR2 sequences are SGHRS and YFSETQ. The CDR3 covers 15 residues. The CDR3 DNA follows: TGCGCCAGCAGCTTAGTATCCGGACAGGGGAATGAGCAGTTCTTC. It specifies CASSLVSGQGNEQFF.

The V gene is TRBV7-3, the J gene TRBJ2-2, with D unresolved. The CDR3 is 15 amino acids. V was shortened by 1 base and J by 3 bases, with 9 bases between the two germline ends. Germline CDR1 reads SGHTA; CDR2 reads FQGTGA. CDR3 nucleotides: TGTGCCAGCAGCTTAAATGGCGACTACACCGGGGAGCTGTTTTTT. This gives the protein CASSLNGDYTGELFF.

The chain has TRBV13 and TRBJ2-1; D call uncertain. CDR1 and CDR2 from the germline V gene are PRHDT and FYEKMQ (reference sequence). Trimming removed 1 base from V and 7 bases from J, with 23 bases in between. The CDR3 loop spans 18 amino acids. CDR3 residues: CASSLVQPGGPSTNEQFF. CDR3 nucleotide sequence: TGTGCCAGCAGCTTAGTCCAGCCAGGCGGACCAAGTACTAATGAGCAGTTCTTC.

The chain links TRBV5-1 to TRBJ2-3; unclear D gene. CDR1 SGHRS and CDR2 YFSETQ come from the germline V gene. V dropped 4 bases and J dropped 1 base, with 10 bases sitting between them. The CDR3 is 14 amino acids. In DNA, the CDR3 is TGCGCCAGCAGCCCGACGAGACGCACAGATACGCAGTATTTT. This sequence encodes CASSPTRRTDTQYF.

This chain uses TRBV6-6 with TRBJ1-1; a possible D gene is TRBD1 (5 bases). The CDR3 consists of 15 residues. Between the trimmed V and J ends, which lost 2 bases and 7 bases, there was a span of 17 bases. Germline CDR1 is MNHNY and CDR2 is SVGAGI (reference sequence). The CDR3 DNA reads TGTGCCAGCAGTTACGAGGTCGGGTCGGGGGGTGAAGCTTTCTTT. It codes for CASSYEVGSGGEAFF.

The genes are TRBV2 and TRBJ1-1, with a tentative D call TRBD1 (5 bases). CDR1 and CDR2 from the germline V gene are SNHLY and FYNNEI. This CDR3 is built from 15 residues. Trimming pared 4 bases from V and 1 base from J, leaving 13 bases between. The CDR3 loop reads CASSVLSGPNTEAFF. The CDR3 region has the DNA TGTGCCAGCAGTGTGTTGTCGGGGCCGAACACTGAAGCTTTCTTT.

This chain links TRBV5-1 with TRBJ2-5; 7 bases align to TRBD2. CDR1 is SGHRS and CDR2 is YFSETQ in the germline V gene. Trimming took 4 bases from V and 2 from J; bases not matched to a gene: 8. The CDR3 runs to 15 residues. The CDR3 sequence is CASSPIPSGQETQYF. The CDR3 coding sequence is TGCGCCAGCAGCCCGATTCCTAGCGGACAAGAGACCCAGTACTTC.

This rearrangement joins TRBV6-5 to TRBJ2-7; D is ambiguous. The CDR3 is 15 residues long. Trimming took 0 bases from V and 3 from J, leaving 12 bases between them. Germline lookup yields CDR1 MNHEY and CDR2 SVGAGI. CDR3 sequence reads: CASSYSPGVFYEQYF. In DNA, the CDR3 is TGTGCCAGCAGTTACTCGCCTGGGGTTTTCTACGAGCAGTACTTC.

This chain links TRBV7-8 with TRBJ1-2; D gene ambiguous. This CDR3 is built from 12 residues. The ends were cut back, 6 bases at V and 3 bases at J, with 8 bases in the middle. Germline V CDR1 and CDR2: SGHVS, FQNEAQ. CDR3 region: CASRNEYYGYTF. The CDR3 nucleotides are TGTGCCAGCAGGAACGAGTACTATGGCTACACCTTC.

This chain links TRBV6-5 with TRBJ2-2, with 7 positions matching TRBD2. The CDR3 sequence is 15 residues long. V was pared by 6 bases and J by 3 bases, with 7 bases of the junction left unmatched. Per germline, CDR1 MNHEY and CDR2 SVGAGI. The CDR3 bases are TGTGCCAGCAGAAAAGGAACTAGCGACACCGGGGAGCTGTTTTTT. It is translated as CASRKGTSDTGELFF.

A single count supports this clone. This chain joins TRBV11-2 and TRBJ2-3, with 8 positions matching TRBD1. This CDR3 has 14 amino acids. Germline CDR1 reads SGHAT; CDR2 reads FQNNGV. V lost 5 bases to trimming and J lost 4 bases; unmatched junction nucleotides: 5. CDR3 sequence reads: CASSLRTGPDTQYF. CDR3 sequence (DNA): TGTGCCAGCAGCCTCCGGACAGGGCCAGATACGCAGTATTTT.

The chain links TRBV5-6 to TRBJ1-2, with unresolved D. There are 14 residues in the CDR3. The germline CDR1 and CDR2 sequences are SGHDT and YYEEEE. Trimming left V 6 bases short and J 2 bases short, with 14 bases between. The CDR3 nucleotides are TGTGCCAGCACCGTCCTGCAGCAGAACTATGGCTACACCTTC. Translating it yields CASTVLQQNYGYTF.

This chain links TRBV19 with TRBJ2-2, with TRBD2 identical over 7 bases. The germline CDR1 and CDR2 sequences are LNHDA and SQIVND (reference sequence). This CDR3 contains 16 residues. V was clipped by 1 base and J by 4 bases; unmatched bases: 6. The CDR3: CASSIALTSITGELFF. The CDR3 coding sequence is TGTGCCAGTAGTATAGCCCTGACTAGCATCACCGGGGAGCTGTTTTTT. The whole variable domain, filled in from reference TRBV19 and TRBJ2-2, reads DGGITQSPKYLFRKEGQNVTLSCEQNLNHDAMYWYRQDPGQGLRLIYYSQIVNDFQKGDIAEGYSVSREKKESFPLTVTSAQKNPTAFYLCASSIALTSITGELFFGEGSRLTVL.